This TCR beta chain was obtained from a study of cytomegalovirus exposure and HLA in healthy donors. Across the whole study: One earlier analysis, a look at 200 million or so T cells, found about 110 million unique TCR beta sequences. Study-wide results and caveats: The productive fraction for most TCR beta V segments was about 87% or about 30% in an earlier analysis. CMV serostatus was the sole immune exposure data available.

The V end was cut by 0 bases, the J end by 2 bases, with 11 bases between. This CDR3 region has 15 residues. From germline, CDR1 is SGHRS and CDR2 YFSETQ. Of note for this clone: No antigen is known for it.

PCR amplification relied on 60 Vbeta primers (plus 13 Jbeta primers). The protocol was immunoSEQ multiplex PCR, while the TCRdb copy is restricted to in-frame clones and leaves out a portion. The sample carries some 150,000 clones, 80% to 85% recorded once. This rearrangement joins TRBV5-1 to TRBJ1-1, with D maybe TRBD1 (5 bases). Sequenced material: PBMCs. This clonotype was sampled from a male donor in good health and CMV-seronegative. CDR3 in DNA: TGCGCCAGCAGCTTGGGCGGGAGGGGTAACACTGAAGCTTTCTTT. Residues: CASSLGGRGNTEAFF.